This T cell receptor beta chain originates from a study of cytomegalovirus exposure and HLA in healthy donors. As to this clone: Its antigen is currently unknown.

General study points: In vitro, a few CMV-associated chains proved specific for CMV antigens. Previously analyzed data showed that most TCR beta V segments were productive at a frequency of about 87% or about 30%.

Primers: 60 Vbeta forward and 13 Jbeta reverse. Using immunoSEQ multiplex PCR, the repertoire was profiled, and TCRdb retains in-frame clones only, with some absent. The table has roughly 100,000 clones, approximately 87% seen once. Input material: PBMCs. The clonotype comes from a man aged 40-49 years in good health and CMV-seronegative.

This CDR3 reads CASSSLAGYQETQYF. The CDR3 DNA sequence: TGTGCCAGCAGCTCACTAGCGGGGTACCAAGAGACCCAGTACTTC. The V and J genes are TRBV7-8 and TRBJ2-5, with 10 bases aligning to TRBD2. The CDR3 covers 15 residues. The V gene's germline CDR1 is SGHVS and CDR2 FQNEAQ. Trimming took 4 bases from V and 0 from J; bases not matched to a gene: 2.